The sequence of this T cell receptor beta chain was determined in a study of identical twins (TCRdb year 2016). With regard to the full study: To test whether fetal clonotypes persist, this study deep-sequenced TCR alpha and beta repertoires from monozygotic twins, from unrelated adults of various ages, and from cord blood. To rule out contamination, replicate twin experiments were performed at different times with different library preparation protocols.

Library method: 5' RACE. Sequencing was carried out with an Illumina HiSeq 2000. Template switching introduced a universal primer binding site; the final cDNA contained a unique molecular identifier, enabling accurate counting of TCR cDNA molecules. First-strand cDNA for TCR alpha and beta chains was synthesized from specific primers in the conserved constant-segment region. To control for contamination, each cDNA library was double barcoded with a SMART-Mk sample barcode plus Illumina barcodes. TruSeq adapter sequences and Illumina sample barcodes were added in two successive PCR steps. The TCR alpha and beta cDNA libraries were sequenced on the Illumina HiSeq platform using custom primers. Per the authors' processing: MiGEC processed the raw reads to extract unique molecular identifiers, while MiXCR was used to determine the CDR3 positions. Recombination models were inferred per individual with the repgenHMM and IGoR tools using an EM algorithm. The tcR package in R was used for shared clonotype analysis, with sharing normalized by the product of cloneset sizes. To study raw recombination without the effects of thymic and clonal selection, out-of-frame nonproductive sequences were analyzed. Clones were called with MiXCR by TCRdb after fastp trimmed the public reads at Q25, and only in-frame beta chains were retained. Every entry covers one CDR3 protein and lists the most common genes and DNA from its rows. The V and J calls were determined by TCRdb, not by the authors. A total of 250,000 to 350,000 distinct CDR3 sequences appear in this sample, about 8.3% of them only once. The ten largest clonotypes hold around 2.1% of the sample.

This clonotype appeared a few times. Its specific antigen is unknown. Per-base qualities were not stored, and no clone one base away is much larger. Every donor was a healthy Caucasian. Three pairs of female monozygotic twins, all aged 18 to 29 years, were included in the twin cohort. Miltenyi CD45RO+ enrichment and human naive T-cell isolation kits were used to isolate memory (CD45RO+) and naive T cells from PBMC. Measured from the cysteine to the phenylalanine, the CDR3 is 17 residues long. Only the CDR3 part of the read is kept: 51 bases, read in frame from the first base. CDR1 and CDR2 (LNHDA, SQIVND) derive from the germline V gene (reference sequence). V is cut back by 3 bases and J by 4 bases, with 12 bases in the junction unmatched. The research as a whole found: Fewer insertions were carried by abundant cord blood beta clonotypes; a weaker similar trend was observed in young adult naive repertoires, while no such trend was observed in memory repertoires. Invariant T cells such as MAIT and iNKT could partly confound zero-insertion analyses, although diverse VJ usage argued against such confounding for most clonotypes. Because the same donors could not be followed over many years, conclusions were based on cross-sectional statistical analysis. Compared with coincidental sharing between unrelated individuals, out-of-frame TCR alpha sequences shared between twins had an excess of sequences with low generation probability. In beta out-of-frame sequences, excess twin sharing was weaker, because having fewer shared sequences lowered the signal-to-noise ratio. In monozygotic twins, recombination models systematically underestimated out-of-frame TCR alpha sharing, but the models matched the sharing seen between unrelated individuals.

This sample also appeared in a second study, on yellow fever vaccine responses in identical twins. As that second paper reports: According to the authors, the vaccine-induced T cell response in identical twins seemed to be partly convergent and partly specific to each individual. Focusing on identical twins, the study followed the T cell clones that responded to the vaccine, and did so with precision.

The specimen was memory (CD45RO+) T cells sorted from blood. The sample's cell subset or site label is to be understood as: CD45RO+ enriched T cells. This clonotype was obtained from a woman aged 18-29 years in good health. The sequence links TRBV19 to TRBJ2-1, with 7 middle bases fitting TRBD1. The bases are TGTGCCAGTAGTATGAACAGGGGTAATTCGTTATACAATGAGCAGTTCTTC. Its translation is CASSMNRGNSLYNEQFF.